A single sample gave rise to the 17 T cell receptor beta chains below, sequenced in a study of blood T cell repertoires in COVID-19. Data came from immunoSEQ multiplex PCR; TCRdb stores just in-frame clones and leaves some out. The sample contains 150,000 to 200,000 clones, about four fifths of which appear only once. Source material: peripheral blood. The receptor set was obtained from a human donor with acute or convalescent COVID-19. The donor label of this sample is uncertain.

About this clone itself: The DNA is omitted, as the CDR3 cannot be located on it reliably, and the CDR3 follows TCRdb's listing. This chain joins TRBV7-9 and TRBJ1-2; the table's D call, TRBD1, was not checked against the DNA. Germline V gene sequence: CDR1 SEHNR, CDR2 FQNEAQ (reference sequence). The CDR3 region is 14 residues in length, termini included. CDR3 protein: CASSLVGTGAGNTF.

The rearrangement joins TRBV18 to TRBJ1-5, with TRBD1 matching over 7 bases. Germline-derived CDR1 and CDR2 are KGHSH and LQKENI. V shed 1 base and J 1 base; nucleotides not matched to a gene: 10. This CDR3 has 18 amino acids. Here the CDR3 DNA reads TGTGCCAGCTCACCACGAAGACAGGGCGAAAACAGCAATCAGCCCCAGCATTTT. This codes for CASSPRRQGENSNQPQHF.

The chain links TRBV6-5 to TRBJ2-7, with 8 bases matching TRBD1. The CDR3 covers 12 residues. Losses at the gene ends were 6 bases for V and 11 bases for J; bases not matched to a gene: 9. Germline-derived CDR1 and CDR2 are MNHEY and SVGAGI. CDR3 residues: CASSLQSGQEYF. In nucleotides, the CDR3 is TGTGCCAGCAGCCTACAATCGGGACAGGAGTACTTC.

This chain connects TRBV18 to TRBJ2-3; 11 bases align to TRBD2. The CDR3 spans 17 residues. With 6 bases clipped from V and 5 bases from J, the junction kept 13 bases outside the gene matches. The germline V gene encodes CDR1 KGHSH and CDR2 LQKENI. As DNA, the CDR3 is TGTGCCAGCTCCCCGAGTTGGGCTAGCGGGGGGCAAGATACGCAGTATTTT. Its protein product is CASSPSWASGGQDTQYF. The complete variable domain, with remaining parts taken from reference TRBV18 and TRBJ2-3, reads NAGVMQNPRHLVRRRGQEARLRCSPMKGHSHVYWYRQLPEEGLKFMVYLQKENIIDESGMPKERFSAEFPKEGPSILRIQQVVRGDSAAYFCASSPSWASGGQDTQYFGPGTRLTVL.

This CDR3 is CASSLRGKKDYEQYF. The CDR3 DNA is TGTGCCAGCAGTTTACGGGGAAAAAAGGATTACGAGCAGTACTTC. This chain links TRBV28 with TRBJ2-7, with TRBD2 as a possible D gene (5 bases). There are 15 residues in the CDR3. Deletions cut 2 bases from V and 4 bases from J, with 15 bases between. Per the germline V gene, CDR1 is MDHEN and CDR2 is SYDVKM.

The rearrangement links TRBV19 to TRBJ2-3; 10 bases line up with TRBD1. The CDR3 covers 17 residues. The trim removed 4 bases at V and 2 bases at J, leaving 9 bases unmatched. The germline V gene encodes CDR1 LNHDA and CDR2 SQIVND (reference sequence). DNA of the CDR3: TGTGCCAGTAGTAAAGACCCCGGGACAGGGGTCACAGATACGCAGTATTTT. Amino acids: CASSKDPGTGVTDTQYF.

This chain joins TRBV6-5 and TRBJ1-1, with 7 bases aligning to TRBD1. The V segment lost 8 bases and the J segment 7 bases; nucleotides outside the gene matches: 4. The germline V gene encodes CDR1 MNHEY and CDR2 SVGAGI. The CDR3 has 11 amino acids. The CDR3, as DNA: TGTGCCAGCTCCGGGACAGTTGAAGCTTTCTTT. Translation gives CASSGTVEAFF.

The chain links TRBV19 to TRBJ1-2; no clear D gene. The CDR3 sequence is 12 residues long. In germline, CDR1 is LNHDA, CDR2 SQIVND (reference sequence). V gave up 4 bases and J gave up 0 bases, with 3 bases separating them. The CDR3 reads CASSRANYGYTF. The CDR3 DNA is TGTGCCAGTAGTAGAGCTAACTATGGCTACACCTTC.

The chain is built from TRBV2 and TRBJ2-2; weak D call: TRBD2 (5 bases). This CDR3 is built from 14 residues. The V and J ends lost 8 bases and 1 base respectively, with 11 bases between them. Germline CDR1 is SNHLY and CDR2 is FYNNEI. The CDR3 reads CASAGLVNTGELFF. DNA for the CDR3: TGTGCCAGCGCCGGACTCGTGAACACCGGGGAGCTGTTTTTT.

As for this clone: The DNA is omitted, as the CDR3 cannot be located on it reliably, and the CDR3 follows TCRdb's listing. J is TRBJ2-5 and V is TRBV18; TRBD1 was called by the table and not checked on the DNA. Germline V CDR1 and CDR2: KGHSH, LQKENI. Inclusive of both ends, the CDR3 amounts to 16 amino acids. CDR3 sequence: CASSPLWQGAKETQYF.

The chain has TRBV5-5 and TRBJ1-3, with TRBD1 matching 9 bases. The CDR3 sequence is 17 residues long. In germline, CDR1 is SGHKS, CDR2 YYEKEE (reference sequence). V shed 0 bases and J 4 bases; nucleotides not matched to a gene: 8. The CDR3 region is CASSLVGDRAKGNTIYF. The CDR3 bases are TGTGCCAGCAGCTTGGTGGGGGACAGGGCGAAGGGAAACACCATATATTTT.

The chain carries TRBV7-2 and TRBJ2-2; 7 bases are shared with TRBD1. V shed 4 bases and J 2 bases; nucleotides not matched to a gene: 4. CDR1 is SGHTA and CDR2 is FQGNSA in the germline V gene. The CDR3 loop spans 15 amino acids. The CDR3 spells CASSWNRGNTGELFF. The CDR3 nucleotides are TGTGCCAGCAGCTGGAACAGGGGAAACACCGGGGAGCTGTTTTTT.

This clone was seen a handful of times. The chain has TRBV28 and TRBJ2-2; D is possibly TRBD2 (6 bases). This CDR3 comprises 12 residues. Between the trimmed V and J ends, which lost 6 bases and 7 bases, there was a span of 9 bases. Germline V gives CDR1 MDHEN, CDR2 SYDVKM. The CDR3 region has the DNA TGTGCCAGCAGGACTAGAGGCGGGGAGCTGTTTTTT. This codes for CASRTRGGELFF.

The rearrangement uses TRBV6-5 and TRBJ2-7; 8 bases agree with TRBD2. V lost 0 bases and J lost 7; bases outside the gene matches: 11. Germline CDR1 and CDR2: MNHEY and SVGAGI. The CDR3 loop spans 16 amino acids. In DNA form, the CDR3 reads TGTGCCAGCAGTTACTCGCGTCTAGCGGGCATCGGTGAGCAGTACTTC. Translation: CASSYSRLAGIGEQYF.

For this clone: Distinct nucleotide sequences in the sample also encode this CDR3. The genes are TRBV7-2 and TRBJ2-3, with 9 bases that match TRBD2. This CDR3 is 16 amino acids long. V lost 1 base, J lost 5 bases, and 7 bases stayed unmatched. Germline V gene lookup returns CDR1 SGHTA and CDR2 FQGNSA. As DNA, the CDR3 is TGTGCCAGCAGCTTAGAGGCGGGAGGGCCTGGAGATACGCAGTATTTT. Protein product: CASSLEAGGPGDTQYF.

This clone was picked up one time. The chain uses TRBV19 and TRBJ1-1, with D uncertain. The CDR3 covers 13 residues. Germline-derived CDR1 and CDR2 are LNHDA and SQIVND (reference sequence). The V end was cut by 1 base, the J end by 5 bases, with 8 bases between. The CDR3 protein is CASSIGSETEAFF. The CDR3 coding sequence is TGTGCCAGTAGTATAGGATCGGAGACTGAAGCTTTCTTT. The complete variable domain, with remaining parts taken from reference TRBV19 and TRBJ1-1, reads DGGITQSPKYLFRKEGQNVTLSCEQNLNHDAMYWYRQDPGQGLRLIYYSQIVNDFQKGDIAEGYSVSREKKESFPLTVTSAQKNPTAFYLCASSIGSETEAFFGQGTRLTVV.

The chain has TRBV6-6 and TRBJ1-5, with a weak D call TRBD1 (5 bases). The V end was cut by 6 bases, the J end by 1 base, with 10 bases between. The V gene's germline CDR1 is MNHNY and CDR2 SVGAGI (reference sequence). The CDR3 has 14 residues. CDR3 DNA: TGTGCCAGCAGCTGGACAACAAGCAATCAGCCCCAGCATTTT. As protein: CASSWTTSNQPQHF.